This T cell receptor beta chain was retrieved from a study of blood T cell repertoires in COVID-19. As for the study in general: The cDNA or gDNA used as material had been derived from T cells, B-cell-depleted T cells, or PBMCs.

Libraries were prepared by immunoSEQ multiplex PCR; TCRdb keeps only in-frame clonotypes and omits some of them. The sample carries fewer than 150,000 clones, roughly 86% recorded once. Germline CDR1 and CDR2: SGHTA and FQGTGA. This CDR3 comprises 14 residues. V was pared by 2 bases and J by 3 bases, with 8 bases between. This receptor was obtained from a human donor in a cohort sampled during active COVID-19. The chain joins TRBV7-3 to TRBJ2-1, with D perhaps TRBD2 (6 bases). Sequenced: peripheral blood. CDR3 DNA: TGTGCCAGCAGCTTAGGGGGAGGCTACAATGAGCAGTTCTTC. Its translation is CASSLGGGYNEQFF. The full variable domain, rest sourced from reference TRBV7-3 and TRBJ2-1, is GAGVSQTPSNKVTEKGKYVELRCDPISGHTALYWYRQSLGQGPEFLIYFQGTGAADDSGLPNDRFFAVRPEGSVSTLKIQRTERGDSAVYLCASSLGGGYNEQFFGPGTRLTVL.